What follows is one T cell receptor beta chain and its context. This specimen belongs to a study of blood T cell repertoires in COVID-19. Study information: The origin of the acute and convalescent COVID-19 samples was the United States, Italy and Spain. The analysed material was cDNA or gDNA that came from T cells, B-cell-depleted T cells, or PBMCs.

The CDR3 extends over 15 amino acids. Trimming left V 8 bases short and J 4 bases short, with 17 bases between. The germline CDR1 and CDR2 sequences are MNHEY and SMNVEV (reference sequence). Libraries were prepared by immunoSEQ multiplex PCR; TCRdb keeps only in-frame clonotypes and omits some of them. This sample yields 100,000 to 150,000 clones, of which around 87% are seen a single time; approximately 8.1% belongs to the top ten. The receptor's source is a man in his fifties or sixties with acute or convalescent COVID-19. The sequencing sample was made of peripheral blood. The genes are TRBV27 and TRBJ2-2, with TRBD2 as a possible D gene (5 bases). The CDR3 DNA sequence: TGTGCCAGCGGCCTAGCAATTTTCGGCACCGGGGAGCTGTTTTTT. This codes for CASGLAIFGTGELFF.